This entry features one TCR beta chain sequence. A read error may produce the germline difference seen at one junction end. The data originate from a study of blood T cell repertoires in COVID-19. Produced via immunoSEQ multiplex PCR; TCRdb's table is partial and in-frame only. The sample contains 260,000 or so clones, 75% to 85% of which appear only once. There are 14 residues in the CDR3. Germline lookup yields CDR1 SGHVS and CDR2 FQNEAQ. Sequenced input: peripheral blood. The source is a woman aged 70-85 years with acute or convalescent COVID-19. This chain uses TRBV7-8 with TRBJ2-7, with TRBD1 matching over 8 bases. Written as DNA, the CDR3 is TGTGCCAGCAGCACGGACAGGGTAACCTACGAGCAGTGCTTC. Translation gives CASSTDRVTYEQCF.